These 30 T cell receptor beta chains came from one sample sequenced in a study of spatial heterogeneity in lung cancer. Time point defined: blood at routine non-recurrence follow-up after resection. TCRdb used MiXCR to reprocess the 5' RACE reads, holding one entry per CDR3 protein. The sample yields about 46,000 distinct CDR3 sequences, 12% seen once. This sample comprised PBMCs, obtained at follow-up. Receptors were obtained from a male donor with early-stage non-small cell lung cancer.

With respect to this clonotype: It is unclear where the CDR3 begins or ends on the DNA, so no DNA is shown, and the CDR3 is as TCRdb lists it. The rearrangement uses TRBV28 and TRBJ1-2; TRBD1, as called in the table, went unchecked against the DNA. The V gene's germline CDR1 is MDHEN and CDR2 SYDVKM. Ends included, the CDR3 has 13 residues. The CDR3 spells CASILGKGGGYTF.

This clonotype was counted ten times or more. The chain combines TRBV7-2 with TRBJ2-2; D may be TRBD2 (5 bases). The CDR3 sequence is 13 residues long. The V gene's germline CDR1 is SGHTA and CDR2 FQGNSA. V gave up 8 bases and J gave up 3 bases, with 10 bases separating them. The CDR3, as DNA: TGTGCCAGCGTGGAGGTGGACACCGGGGAGCTGTTTTTT. Translating it yields CASVEVDTGELFF.

This clonotype was recorded a few times. This chain connects TRBV20-1 to TRBJ1-2; the D gene is possibly TRBD1 (6 bases). Per germline, CDR1 DFQATT and CDR2 SNEGSKA (reference sequence). With 6 bases removed from V and 0 bases from J, the gap between germline ends came to 14 bases. This CDR3 has 14 residues. CDR3 loop: CSATREGANYGYTF. CDR3 sequence (DNA): TGCAGTGCAACGCGGGAGGGGGCTAACTATGGCTACACCTTC.

Many counts were recorded for this clonotype. This chain uses TRBV7-3 with TRBJ1-1; D unclear. Germline CDR1 SGHTA, CDR2 FQGTGA. The CDR3 totals 14 residues. V was shortened by 5 bases and J by 4 bases, with 14 bases between the two germline ends. The CDR3: CASSPGPVGTEAFF. The DNA of the CDR3 is TGTGCCAGCAGCCCCGGCCCCGTCGGCACTGAAGCTTTCTTT. The whole variable domain, remainder taken from reference TRBV7-3 and TRBJ1-1, is GAGVSQTPSNKVTEKGKYVELRCDPISGHTALYWYRQSLGQGPEFLIYFQGTGAADDSGLPNDRFFAVRPEGSVSTLKIQRTERGDSAVYLCASSPGPVGTEAFFGQGTRLTVV.

This clonotype has at least ten counts. J is TRBJ1-1 and V is TRBV10-3; 7 bases align to TRBD1. This CDR3 has 13 residues. V lost 10 bases to trimming and J lost 0 bases; unmatched junction nucleotides: 5. Germline CDR1 and CDR2: ENHRY and SYGVKD. The CDR3 spells CATWTGVNTEAFF. The CDR3 region has the DNA TGTGCCACCTGGACAGGCGTGAACACTGAAGCTTTCTTT.

This clonotype was counted many times. CDR3 in amino acids: CASETWTGFAFF. CDR3 bases: TGTGCCAGCGAAACCTGGACAGGGTTCGCTTTCTTT. The chain combines TRBV19 with TRBJ1-1, with TRBD1 identical over 8 bases. The V segment lost 9 bases and the J segment 11 bases; nucleotides outside the gene matches: 11. Per the germline V gene, CDR1 is LNHDA and CDR2 is SQIVND (reference sequence). The CDR3 spans 12 residues. Drawing the rest from reference TRBV19 and TRBJ1-1, the complete variable domain is DGGITQSPKYLFRKEGQNVTLSCEQNLNHDAMYWYRQDPGQGLRLIYYSQIVNDFQKGDIAEGYSVSREKKESFPLTVTSAQKNPTAFYLCASETWTGFAFFGQGTRLTVV.

By share, this clonotype ranks as medium-sized. This rearrangement joins TRBV12-3 or TRBV12-4 to TRBJ2-5; D possibly corresponds to TRBD1 (5 bases). There are 11 residues in the CDR3. V lost 6 bases, J lost 4 bases, and 6 bases lay in between. CDR3 amino acids: CASRGLETQYF. In nucleotides, the CDR3 is TGTGCCAGCAGGGGGCTAGAGACCCAGTACTTC.

CDR3: CASSPRLGSNQPQHF. CDR3 sequence (DNA): TGTGCCAGCAGCCCCCGGTTGGGTAGCAATCAGCCCCAGCATTTT. This chain connects TRBV7-2 to TRBJ1-5; D not certain. Between the trimmed V and J ends, which lost 5 bases and 0 bases, there was a span of 11 bases. Looked up from germline, CDR1 is SGHTA and CDR2 is FQGNSA. The CDR3 spans 15 residues. Using reference TRBV7-2 and TRBJ1-5 for the parts outside the CDR3, the full variable domain is GAGVSQSPSNKVTEKGKDVELRCDPISGHTALYWYRQSLGQGLEFLIYFQGNSAPDKSGLPSDRFSAERTGGSVSTLTIQRTQQEDSAVYLCASSPRLGSNQPQHFGDGTRLSIL.

In this sample, this clonotype turned up a few times. The V call is TRBV30, the J call TRBJ2-7, with D hard to call. The CDR3 totals 12 residues. Germline CDR1 GTSNPN, CDR2 SVGIG (reference sequence). With 0 bases removed from V and 6 bases from J, the gap between germline ends came to 9 bases. In nucleotides, the CDR3 is TGTGCCTGGAGTGTCAGTGGCCCCGAGCAGTACTTC. Translating gives CAWSVSGPEQYF.

This clonotype was observed a handful of times. The chain links TRBV27 to TRBJ2-7; 10 bases fit TRBD1. Unmatched junction bases numbered 7, after V lost 5 bases and J lost 3 bases. Germline-derived CDR1 and CDR2 are MNHEY and SMNVEV (reference sequence). There are 15 residues in the CDR3. DNA of the CDR3: TGTGCCAGCAGTCGTAGCGGGACAGGGGACTACGAGCAGTACTTC. Translating it yields CASSRSGTGDYEQYF.

This clonotype was seen a few times. The rearrangement joins TRBV5-5 to TRBJ1-2; 12 bases line up with TRBD1. V shed 0 bases and J 5 bases; nucleotides not matched to a gene: 11. Germline CDR1 is SGHKS and CDR2 is YYEKEE (reference sequence). The CDR3 has 18 residues. The CDR3 DNA is TGTGCCAGCAGCTTGGCAGGGACAGGGGGCGTAACGGTATATGGCTACACCTTC. Translated, it gives CASSLAGTGGVTVYGYTF.

This clonotype was detected a few times. The chain employs TRBV7-9 and TRBJ2-7, with D perhaps TRBD1 (5 bases). Trimming took off 5 bases at V and 5 bases at J, with 19 bases between the two ends. Per the germline V gene, CDR1 is SEHNR and CDR2 is FQNEAQ (reference sequence). The length of the CDR3 is 15 residues. The CDR3 spells CASSPLWGPLNEQYF. The CDR3 DNA reads as TGTGCCAGCAGCCCACTATGGGGCCCCCTGAACGAGCAGTACTTC.

This sequence joins TRBV13 and TRBJ1-4; no clear D. Trimming pared 6 bases from V and 4 bases from J, leaving 15 bases between. Germline V gene data show CDR1 as PRHDT and CDR2 as FYEKMQ (reference sequence). The CDR3 covers 15 residues. CDR3 in amino acids: CASRQSGRGNEKLFF. CDR3 sequence (DNA): TGTGCCAGCAGACAATCAGGCCGGGGTAATGAAAAACTGTTTTTT. The variable domain in full, completed from reference TRBV13 and TRBJ1-4, reads AAGVIQSPRHLIKEKRETATLKCYPIPRHDTVYWYQQGPGQDPQFLISFYEKMQSDKGSIPDRFSAQQFSDYHSELNMSSLELGDSALYFCASRQSGRGNEKLFFGSGTQLSVL.

The chain uses TRBV4-2 and TRBJ2-1; 9 nucleotides agree with TRBD2. This CDR3 is built from 20 residues. Germline lookup yields CDR1 LGHNA and CDR2 YNFKEQ. The J segment lost 0 bases and the V segment lost 0 bases, leaving 12 bases of the junction unmatched. Here the CDR3 reads CASSQDVGTFSGGSYNEQFF. The CDR3 DNA sequence: TGTGCCAGCAGCCAAGATGTGGGGACCTTTAGCGGGGGCTCCTACAATGAGCAGTTCTTC.

By share, this clonotype counts as medium-sized (0.01 to 0.1%). This chain uses TRBV7-2 with TRBJ2-1, with D uncertain. Germline CDR1 and CDR2: SGHTA and FQGNSA. The CDR3 runs 13 residues. Trimming shortened V by 5 bases and J by 0 bases, and 5 bases separated the two germline ends. The CDR3 reads CASSLRSYNEQFF. In nucleotides, the CDR3 is TGTGCCAGCAGCCTACGCTCCTACAATGAGCAGTTCTTC.

This clonotype was detected only a few times. The chain carries TRBV2 and TRBJ2-1, with D unresolved. The V end was cut by 5 bases, the J end by 7 bases, with 6 bases between. CDR3 size: 11 residues. Per germline, CDR1 SNHLY and CDR2 FYNNEI. As DNA, the CDR3 is TGTGCCAGCAGTTATTTGAATGAGCAGTTCTTC. Translating it yields CASSYLNEQFF.

This clonotype was found many times. The chain is built from TRBV28 and TRBJ1-2; 8 nucleotides line up with TRBD1. Looked up from germline, CDR1 is MDHEN and CDR2 is SYDVKM. The CDR3 length is 14 residues. Unmatched junction bases numbered 7, after V lost 8 bases and J lost 2 bases. The CDR3 nucleotides read TGTGCCAGCCACGGACAGGGAAGAAACTATGGCTACACCTTC. Translated: CASHGQGRNYGYTF.

This clonotype was seen a few times. The genes are TRBV2 and TRBJ1-6, with D uncertain. Germline CDR1 SNHLY, CDR2 FYNNEI. The CDR3 consists of 15 residues. Trimming removed 0 bases from V and 4 bases from J, with 7 bases in between. Here the CDR3 reads CASSEAERYNSPLHF. CDR3 bases: TGTGCCAGCAGTGAAGCGGAACGGTATAATTCACCCCTCCACTTT. Variable domain in full (rest from reference TRBV2 and TRBJ1-6): EPEVTQTPSHQVTQMGQEVILRCVPISNHLYFYWYRQILGQKVEFLVSFYNNEISEKSEIFDDQFSVERPDGSNFTLKIRSTKLEDSAMYFCASSEAERYNSPLHFGNGTRLTVT.

The chain's CDR3 is CASSRDRVYNSPLHF. DNA for the CDR3: TGTGCCAGCAGCCGGGACAGGGTCTATAATTCACCCCTCCACTTT. This chain links TRBV27 with TRBJ1-6; 9 bases align to TRBD1. The germline V gene encodes CDR1 MNHEY and CDR2 SMNVEV (reference sequence). The CDR3 has 15 residues. V dropped 6 bases and J dropped 3; count of bases not matched to a gene: 3.

This clonotype was counted at least ten times. The genes are TRBV5-4 and TRBJ1-2, with D uncertain. Germline loops: CDR1 SGHNT, CDR2 YYREEE (reference sequence). V lost 4 bases, J lost 0 bases, and 7 bases lay in between. The CDR3 has 13 residues. The DNA of the CDR3 is TGTGCCAGCAGCCCCGATACTAACTATGGCTACACCTTC. Translated, it gives CASSPDTNYGYTF.

There are a few counts of this clonotype. The chain carries TRBV28 and TRBJ1-2, with D possibly TRBD1 on 6 matching bases. V was clipped by 6 bases and J by 3 bases, with 14 bases between them. The CDR3 contains 14 residues. Per the germline V gene, CDR1 is MDHEN and CDR2 is SYDVKM. The CDR3 DNA sequence: TGTGCCAGCAGAGATCAGGGGAGGGACTATGGCTACACCTTC. Protein product: CASRDQGRDYGYTF.

The chain uses TRBV6-5 and TRBJ1-2; TRBD1 is a possible D gene (5 bases). CDR1 and CDR2 from the germline V gene are MNHEY and SVGAGI. V dropped 6 bases and J dropped 4 bases, with 18 bases sitting between them. This CDR3 is 15 amino acids long. CDR3 coding DNA: TGTGCCAGCAGGAAGACAGTAGCCGGTGGCTATGGCTACACCTTC. Encoded protein: CASRKTVAGGYGYTF.

This clonotype has only a few counts. The chain links TRBV12-3 or TRBV12-4 to TRBJ1-5; tentatively, D is TRBD1 (6 bases). This CDR3 is 18 amino acids long. The V end lost 1 base, the J end lost 6 bases, and 22 bases lay between the germline ends. The CDR3, as DNA: TGTGCCAGCAGTTTAGTAGACGCCCTAGGGGGGAGGACTCAGCCCCAGCATTTT. It yields the protein CASSLVDALGGRTQPQHF.

The chain joins TRBV7-8 to TRBJ1-2, with unresolved D. Trimming removed 1 base from V and 5 bases from J, with 11 bases in between. Germline V gives CDR1 SGHVS, CDR2 FQNEAQ. The CDR3 sequence is 14 residues long. Written as DNA, the CDR3 is TGTGCCAGCAGCTTAGTGGTTTCCGGGTATGGCTACACCTTC. Translating gives CASSLVVSGYGYTF.

This clonotype was counted at least ten times. This rearrangement joins TRBV5-1 to TRBJ1-4; the D gene is possibly TRBD1 (6 bases). V was cut by 2 bases and J by 0 bases, with 20 bases left in between. The CDR3 is made up of 19 amino acids. Germline values: CDR1 SGHRS, CDR2 YFSETQ. The CDR3 protein is CASSFTRTAPFATNEKLFF. The CDR3 bases are TGCGCCAGCAGCTTCACGCGGACAGCACCCTTTGCAACTAATGAAAAACTGTTTTTT.

This clonotype was counted between two and nine times. The chain links TRBV6-6 to TRBJ2-7; D tentatively fits TRBD1 or TRBD2 (5 bases each). Per germline, CDR1 MNHNY and CDR2 SVGAGI (reference sequence). Trimming took 7 bases from V and 2 from J, leaving 15 bases between them. The CDR3 is 14 residues long. The CDR3, as DNA: TGTGCCAGCACCCGGGGACCCCTTACCTACGAGCAGTACTTC. Translated: CASTRGPLTYEQYF.

The chain couples TRBV6-6 to TRBJ1-5; possibly TRBD1 for D (6 bases). The germline gives CDR1 MNHNY, CDR2 SVGAGI (reference sequence). V lost 10 bases and J 7 bases, leaving 17 bases between the germline ends. The CDR3 contains 13 residues. CDR3 region: CANGAGAGQPQHF. The CDR3 region has the DNA TGTGCCAATGGGGCAGGGGCCGGGCAGCCCCAGCATTTT.

Ten or more counts support this clonotype. The chain joins TRBV24-1 to TRBJ2-3; the D gene is possibly TRBD2 (6 bases). Per the germline V gene, CDR1 is KGHDR and CDR2 is SFDVKD. The CDR3 runs 15 residues. V lost 3 bases and J lost 1, with 10 bases in between. The CDR3 DNA reads TGTGCCACCAGTGATGCGGGAAGGGGCACAGATACGCAGTATTTT. Its translation: CATSDAGRGTDTQYF.

In this sample, this clonotype turned up many times. V and J are TRBV5-4 and TRBJ2-1; 12 bases are a match to TRBD2. V shed 5 bases, J shed 9 bases, and the junction held 9 bases outside the gene matches. Germline values: CDR1 SGHNT, CDR2 YYREEE (reference sequence). This CDR3 is built from 15 residues. The CDR3 DNA reads TGTGCCAGCAGAAGTTCTAGCGGGGGGGCCAGTGAGCAGTTCTTC. As protein: CASRSSSGGASEQFF.

This clonotype has at least ten counts. V gene TRBV20-1 combines with J gene TRBJ1-6; TRBD1 is a possible D gene (5 bases). Per germline, CDR1 DFQATT and CDR2 SNEGSKA (reference sequence). This CDR3 has 16 residues. Trimming cost V 0 bases and J 0 bases, with 9 bases left between them. CDR3 bases: TGCAGTGCTAGAGAACGGGGGAGCTCCTATAATTCACCCCTCCACTTT. Translating it yields CSARERGSSYNSPLHF.